Each of the 32 T cell receptor beta chains below was sequenced from the same sample in a study of regulatory T cells in long-lasting Graves disease. Library construction for TCR beta used iRepertoire HTBI primers and Arm-PCR of CDR3 regions. TCRdb used MiXCR to reprocess the multiplex PCR reads, holding one entry per CDR3 protein. This sample has about 500,000 distinct CDR3 sequences, with around 11% found just once. Indicated time point: newly diagnosed GD, antithyroid drugs for less than 3 months. Following extraction of RNA from PBMCs, that RNA was used to make the TCR library. Another study also made use of these data, one on T cells in Graves' hyperthyroidism and ophthalmopathy.

Sequencing was performed on peripheral blood mononuclear cells (PBMCs), taken at new diagnosis, from a patient treated with antithyroid drugs. The receptor set was obtained from a woman between 25 and 40 years old with Graves disease.

The count of this clonotype is one. CDR3 region: CAISGGNIQYF. The DNA of the CDR3 is TGTGCCATCAGTGGCGGGAACATTCAGTACTTC. This sequence joins TRBV10-3 and TRBJ2-4; tentatively, D is TRBD2 (5 bases). Germline V CDR1 and CDR2: ENHRY, SYGVKD. The CDR3 extends over 11 amino acids. V was shortened by 4 bases and J by 7 bases, with 5 bases between the two germline ends.

J is TRBJ2-3 and V is TRBV6-1, with D possibly matching TRBD2 (7 bases). This CDR3 comprises 14 residues. The V end lost 7 bases, the J end lost 5 bases, and 16 bases lay between the germline ends. Germline V gene lookup returns CDR1 MNHNS and CDR2 SASEGT. Written as DNA, the CDR3 is TGTGCCAGCACCTCGGCGGGGGCATTAGATACGCAGTATTTT. Amino acids: CASTSAGALDTQYF.

The table lists this clonotype with a few counts. The genes are TRBV6-9 and TRBJ2-2; maybe TRBD1 (5 bases). V shed 3 bases and J shed 5 bases, with 10 bases lying between them. This CDR3 contains 14 residues. The germline CDR1 and CDR2 sequences are MNHGY and SVAAGI. This chain's CDR3 is CASSYQTVTGELFF. Written as DNA, the CDR3 is TGTGCCAGCAGTTACCAGACAGTTACCGGGGAGCTGTTTTTT.

A few counts support this clonotype. Here the CDR3 DNA reads TGTGCCAGTACACAGCGGGGGCAGGGCAAGGTTACCGGGGAGCTGTTTTTT. It codes for CASTQRGQGKVTGELFF. V gene TRBV19 combines with J gene TRBJ2-2; 8 bases match TRBD2. The V gene's germline CDR1 is LNHDA and CDR2 SQIVND (reference sequence). V trimming: 7 bases; J trimming: 5 bases; junction bases outside the gene matches: 15. The CDR3 totals 17 residues.

This clonotype was seen a handful of times. A much bigger clone sits one base away, suggesting this may be a read error. V is TRBV20-1 and J is TRBJ2-7, with TRBD2 identical over 9 bases. With V trimmed by 5 bases and J by 7 bases, 9 bases remained unmatched. The germline V gene encodes CDR1 DFQATT and CDR2 SNEGSKA (reference sequence). This CDR3 is built from 13 residues. CDR3 DNA: TGCAGTGCTGGCGGGGGGGGGATCAATGAGCAGTACTTC. Encoded protein: CSAGGGGINEQYF.

This clonotype was recorded at least ten times. The V gene is TRBV29-1, the J gene TRBJ1-2; no clear D gene. The germline gives CDR1 SQVTM, CDR2 ANQGSEA. The CDR3 totals 11 residues. The V end was cut by 5 bases, the J end by 4 bases, with 8 bases between. The DNA of the CDR3 is TGCAGCGTTCGAATGGCCTATGGCTACACCTTC. This sequence encodes CSVRMAYGYTF.

This clonotype was found many times. The V call is TRBV7-2, the J call TRBJ1-4; D remains unclear. The V and J ends lost 5 bases and 7 bases respectively, with 14 bases between them. Germline CDR1 reads SGHTA; CDR2 reads FQGNSA. The CDR3 covers 14 residues. The CDR3 reads CASSLGRRGEKLFF. The DNA for the CDR3 is TGTGCCAGCAGCCTAGGACGGCGGGGTGAAAAACTGTTTTTT.

This chain links TRBV2 with TRBJ2-5; D remains unclear. The CDR3 covers 13 residues. Trimming stripped 3 bases from V and 3 bases from J, with 8 bases between. CDR1 SNHLY and CDR2 FYNNEI come from the germline V gene. The CDR3 protein is CASSDVLEETQYF. In DNA, the CDR3 is TGTGCCAGCAGTGACGTCTTAGAAGAGACCCAGTACTTC.

The table lists this clonotype with many counts. The chain employs TRBV28 and TRBJ1-1; D unclear. Trimming removed 7 bases at V and 4 bases at J, with 13 bases between. This CDR3 contains 13 residues. Germline V lookup: CDR1 MDHEN, CDR2 SYDVKM. CDR3 sequence reads: CASTLRRGTEAFF. The CDR3 DNA follows: TGTGCCAGCACTCTCCGACGGGGCACTGAAGCTTTCTTT.

In its sample, this clonotype was seen a few times. The J gene is TRBJ2-4, the V gene TRBV5-5, with a weak D call TRBD1 (6 bases). The CDR3 is 13 residues long. The germline V gene has CDR1 SGHKS and CDR2 YYEKEE (reference sequence). V was pared by 4 bases and J by 8 bases, with 13 bases between. CDR3 protein: CASSRDTMDIQYF. The CDR3 DNA reads as TGTGCCAGCAGCCGGGACACCATGGACATTCAGTACTTC.

This clonotype has at least ten counts. The J gene is TRBJ1-4, the V gene TRBV4-2, with TRBD1 as a possible D gene (6 bases). The CDR3 contains 18 residues. CDR1 is LGHNA and CDR2 is YNFKEQ in the germline V gene. The V and J ends lost 1 base and 2 bases respectively, with 17 bases between them. CDR3 residues: CASSQVRGGVKTNEKLFF. CDR3 DNA sequence: TGTGCCAGCAGCCAAGTCCGCGGGGGCGTAAAGACTAATGAAAAACTGTTTTTT.

This clonotype was recorded at least ten times. V usage is TRBV2 and J usage is TRBJ2-3; TRBD1 agrees at 9 bases. CDR1 and CDR2 (germline): SNHLY, FYNNEI. CDR3 size: 19 residues. V was pared by 6 bases and J by 3 bases, with 19 bases of the junction left unmatched. The DNA of the CDR3 is TGTGCCAGCAGGGGACAGACAGGGGGGCAACTCCTTATGACAGATACGCAGTATTTT. Translated: CASRGQTGGQLLMTDTQYF.

This clonotype has at least ten counts. The CDR3 nucleotides are TGCGCCAGCAGCGAGGGCAGTCTATCGTACGAGCAGTACTTC. It yields the protein CASSEGSLSYEQYF. The chain has TRBV5-1 and TRBJ2-7, with D possibly TRBD2 on 5 matching bases. The CDR3 totals 14 residues. From germline, CDR1 is SGHRS and CDR2 YFSETQ. Trimming took off 4 bases at V and 4 bases at J, with 15 bases between the two ends.

The chain uses TRBV25-1 and TRBJ2-7; D is uncertain. CDR1 MGHDK and CDR2 SYGVNS come from the germline V gene. Trimming removed 6 bases at V and 3 bases at J, with 12 bases between. This CDR3 has 13 amino acids. CDR3 region: CASSVALFYEQYF. CDR3 sequence (DNA): TGTGCCAGCAGCGTAGCCCTGTTCTACGAGCAGTACTTC.

For this clonotype: A much larger clone is a single base away; this may be a read error. CDR3 sequence: CASGTPGTGVYGYTF. The DNA of the CDR3 is TGTGCCAGCGGCACTCCCGGGACAGGGGTATACGGCTACACCTTC. J is TRBJ1-2 and V is TRBV9, with 10 bases that match TRBD1. CDR1 and CDR2 from the germline V gene are SGDLS and YYNGEE. V lost 7 bases and J lost 8; bases outside the gene matches: 14. This CDR3 has 15 residues.

This clonotype has more than one count but fewer than ten. At one of its ends the junction is not consistent with the germline gene, which may arise from a read error. The genes are TRBV28 and TRBJ2-7; D is possibly TRBD1 (5 bases). Per the germline V gene, CDR1 is MDHEN and CDR2 is SYDVKM. The CDR3 has 14 amino acids. CDR3 coding DNA: TGTGCCAGCAGTTTCAATCAGGGATCCTTCGAGCAGTACTTC. It is translated as CASSFNQGSFEQYF.

This clonotype was detected ten times or more. The rearrangement joins TRBV12-3 or TRBV12-4 to TRBJ1-3; TRBD1 might be the D (6 bases). Trimming pared 6 bases from V and 0 bases from J, leaving 15 bases between. The CDR3 is 16 amino acids. CDR3 amino acids: CASRPTGKGSGNTIYF. CDR3 sequence (DNA): TGTGCCAGCAGACCAACAGGGAAGGGCTCTGGAAACACCATATATTTT.

The chain couples TRBV15 to TRBJ2-7, with TRBD1 matching 9 bases. The germline CDR1 and CDR2 sequences are LNHNV and YYDKDF (reference sequence). V lost 6 bases to trimming and J lost 3 bases; unmatched junction nucleotides: 9. The CDR3 runs to 15 residues. CDR3 sequence reads: CATSPGRDRVYEQYF. In DNA, the CDR3 is TGTGCCACCAGTCCTGGTAGGGACAGGGTCTACGAGCAGTACTTC.

The chain uses TRBV12-3 or TRBV12-4 and TRBJ2-5; 8 bases line up with TRBD2. There are 17 residues in the CDR3. The V and J ends lost 1 base and 2 bases, in that order; junction bases with no gene match: 9. The CDR3 protein is CASSLDTGGAPQETQYF. Written as DNA, the CDR3 is TGTGCCAGCAGTTTAGACACGGGAGGGGCCCCTCAAGAGACCCAGTACTTC.

This clonotype was counted ten times or more. The V and J genes are TRBV6-1 and TRBJ1-5; 8 bases are a match to TRBD1. V dropped 6 bases and J dropped 2; count of bases not matched to a gene: 3. Germline V lookup: CDR1 MNHNS, CDR2 SASEGT. This CDR3 has 14 residues. Written as DNA, the CDR3 is TGTGCCAGCAGGTTGACAGGGGGCAATCAGCCCCAGCATTTT. Its protein is CASRLTGGNQPQHF.

This clonotype was found once. V is TRBV6-1 and J is TRBJ2-1; 15 bases line up with TRBD2. The CDR3 has 17 residues. In germline, CDR1 is MNHNS, CDR2 SASEGT. V was pared by 7 bases and J by 7 bases, with 11 bases of the junction left unmatched. CDR3 sequence: CASKGLAGGPRGNEQFF. CDR3 coding DNA: TGTGCCAGCAAAGGACTAGCGGGAGGGCCACGGGGGAATGAGCAGTTCTTC.

This clonotype was seen repeatedly, ten times or more. This sequence joins TRBV20-1 and TRBJ1-1, with unresolved D. V dropped 7 bases and J dropped 1 base, with 13 bases sitting between them. Germline V gives CDR1 DFQATT, CDR2 SNEGSKA (reference sequence). CDR3 length: 13 amino acids. DNA for the CDR3: TGCAGTGTGTTAGCGGGCCGGAACACTGAAGCTTTCTTT. Amino acid sequence: CSVLAGRNTEAFF.

This clonotype was counted many times. V gene TRBV30 combines with J gene TRBJ2-1; D may be TRBD1 (6 bases). V was cut by 0 bases and J by 8 bases, with 23 bases left in between. Per germline, CDR1 GTSNPN and CDR2 SVGIG (reference sequence). The CDR3 is made up of 17 amino acids. The CDR3 region has the DNA TGTGCCTGGAGTGTACGACTTGGACAGACAAGGGGCGATGAGCAGTTCTTC. Its translation is CAWSVRLGQTRGDEQFF.

This chain joins TRBV19 and TRBJ2-3; no definite D call. The CDR3 length is 14 residues. Trimming cost V 3 bases and J 2 bases, with 9 bases left between them. Per germline, CDR1 LNHDA and CDR2 SQIVND (reference sequence). The CDR3 DNA reads as TGTGCCAGTAGTATCCCTAGTGTCACAGATACGCAGTATTTT. Encoded protein: CASSIPSVTDTQYF.

This clonotype was observed at least ten times. The rearrangement joins TRBV7-9 to TRBJ2-3, with D unclear. Germline V gene data show CDR1 as SEHNR and CDR2 as FQNEAQ (reference sequence). CDR3 length equals 13 residues. V lost 5 bases, J lost 5 bases, and 11 bases lay in between. CDR3 protein: CASSVEWRDTQYF. The CDR3 coding sequence is TGTGCCAGCAGCGTAGAATGGCGAGATACGCAGTATTTT.

This clonotype was counted many times. This chain connects TRBV10-3 to TRBJ1-1, with 7 positions matching TRBD1. V lost 10 bases, J lost 0 bases, and 8 bases stayed unmatched. This CDR3 is 14 amino acids long. CDR1 and CDR2 from the germline V gene are ENHRY and SYGVKD. CDR3: CASMPGQMNTEAFF. DNA for the CDR3: TGTGCCAGCATGCCGGGACAGATGAACACTGAAGCTTTCTTT.

This clonotype was counted between two and nine times. V usage is TRBV3-1 and J usage is TRBJ2-6; D is unclear. Germline lookup yields CDR1 LGHDT and CDR2 YNNKEL (reference sequence). Trimming pared 3 bases from V and 0 bases from J, leaving 9 bases between. The CDR3 has 16 residues. The CDR3, as DNA: TGTGCCAGCAGCCACAATCAGTACTCTGGGGCCAACGTCCTGACTTTC. Residues: CASSHNQYSGANVLTF.

This clonotype was picked up a small number of times. The V gene is TRBV19, the J gene TRBJ1-5, with 7 positions matching TRBD1. V was pared by 0 bases and J by 0 bases, with 5 bases of the junction left unmatched. The CDR3 is 17 residues long. Germline CDR1 LNHDA, CDR2 SQIVND (reference sequence). In DNA form, the CDR3 reads TGTGCCAGTAGTATAGATGGGACAGATCTTAGCAATCAGCCCCAGCATTTT. It translates to CASSIDGTDLSNQPQHF.

This clonotype showed up just once. The chain employs TRBV7-2 and TRBJ1-1; tentative D call: TRBD1 (5 bases). The V end was cut by 5 bases, the J end by 4 bases, with 17 bases between. This CDR3 contains 15 residues. From germline, CDR1 is SGHTA and CDR2 FQGNSA. For the CDR3, the DNA is TGTGCCAGCAGCCCCCGGCAGGGAGCGACCACTGAAGCTTTCTTT. Translated: CASSPRQGATTEAFF.

This clonotype was seen a handful of times. The chain is built from TRBV4-3 and TRBJ2-5; D is perhaps TRBD1 (5 bases). With 3 bases removed from V and 0 bases from J, the gap between germline ends came to 8 bases. The germline gives CDR1 LGHNA, CDR2 YSLEER. This CDR3 has 14 residues. CDR3 nucleotide sequence: TGCGCCAGCAGCCAGACAGCCTACCAAGAGACCCAGTACTTC. Translation gives CASSQTAYQETQYF.

The chain is built from TRBV20-1 and TRBJ2-3, with 11 bases lining up with TRBD2. J was trimmed by 4 bases and V by 1 base; bases with no gene match: 7. Germline V gene sequence: CDR1 DFQATT, CDR2 SNEGSKA (reference sequence). The CDR3 is 16 residues long. The CDR3 loop reads CSARVLTSGRPDTQYF. CDR3 in DNA: TGCAGTGCTAGAGTTTTAACTAGCGGGAGACCAGATACGCAGTATTTT.

V usage is TRBV5-1 and J usage is TRBJ2-5; 10 bases map to TRBD1. Trimming removed 5 bases from V and 5 bases from J; junction bases left unmatched: 9. The CDR3 has 15 amino acids. Germline lookup yields CDR1 SGHRS and CDR2 YFSETQ. CDR3 protein: CASSLTGTGEETQYF. The DNA for the CDR3 is TGCGCCAGCAGTTTAACCGGGACAGGGGAGGAGACCCAGTACTTC.